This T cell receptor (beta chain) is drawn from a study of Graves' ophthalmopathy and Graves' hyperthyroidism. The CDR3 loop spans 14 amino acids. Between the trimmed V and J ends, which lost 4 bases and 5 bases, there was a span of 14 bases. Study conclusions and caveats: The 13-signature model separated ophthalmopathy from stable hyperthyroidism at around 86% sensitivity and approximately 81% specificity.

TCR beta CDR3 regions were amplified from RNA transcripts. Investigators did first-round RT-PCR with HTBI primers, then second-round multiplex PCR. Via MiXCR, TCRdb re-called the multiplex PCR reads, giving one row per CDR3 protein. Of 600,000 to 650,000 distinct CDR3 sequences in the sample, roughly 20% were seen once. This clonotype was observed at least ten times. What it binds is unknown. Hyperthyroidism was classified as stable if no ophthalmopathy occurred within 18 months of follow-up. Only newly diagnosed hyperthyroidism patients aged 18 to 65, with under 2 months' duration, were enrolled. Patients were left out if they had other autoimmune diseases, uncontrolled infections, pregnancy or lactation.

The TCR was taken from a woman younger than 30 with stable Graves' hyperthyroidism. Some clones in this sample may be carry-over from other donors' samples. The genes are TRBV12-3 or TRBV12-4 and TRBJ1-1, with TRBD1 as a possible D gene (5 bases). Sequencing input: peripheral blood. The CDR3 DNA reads TGTGCCAGCAGTTGGGCAGGGCCAGAGACTGAAGCTTTCTTT. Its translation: CASSWAGPETEAFF.